This T cell receptor (beta chain) emerged from a study of early T cells in non-severe SARS-CoV-2 infection. Overall study: Sequenced material consisted of bulk RNA (from unsorted whole blood), and chains were unpaired.

Study-wide results and caveats: VDJdb matches were skewed toward anti-spike CD8 T cell responses.

Germline CDR1 and CDR2: SGHVS and FNYEAQ. Trimming removed 2 bases from V and 3 bases from J; junction bases left unmatched: 9. The CDR3 sequence is 16 residues long. A remark on this clonotype: The antigen remains unidentified.

The library protocol tagged individual cDNA molecules with unique molecular identifiers. TCRdb reprocessed the 5' RACE reads with MiXCR, giving one entry per CDR3 protein. In the table there are around 55,000 distinct CDR3 sequences, 15% of which are singletons. This TCR derives from an adult who was a healthcare worker with PCR-confirmed SARS-CoV-2 infection or an uninfected control (not recorded which). V and J are TRBV7-6 and TRBJ2-7; 8 bases fit TRBD1. The material sequenced was whole blood, taken at baseline. CDR3 sequence: CASSLRRGQELYEQYF. The CDR3 nucleotides read TGTGCCAGCAGCTTACGCCGGGGACAGGAACTCTACGAGCAGTACTTC.